The clone carrying this T cell receptor beta chain appeared many times. This entry is derived from a study of regulatory T cells in long-lasting Graves disease. Indicated time point: newly diagnosed GD, antithyroid drugs for less than 3 months. PBMC-extracted RNA yielded the TCR library. Arm-PCR of CDR3 regions and iRepertoire HTBI primers were used to build TCR beta libraries. In the original analysis: Across samples, 60 or so TRBV and around 14 TRBJ segments were found. TCRdb itself ran the multiplex PCR reads through MiXCR, one entry per CDR3 protein. None of the V and J calls come from the authors' own analysis; TCRdb made them. This sample carries 350,000 to 450,000 distinct CDR3 sequences, around 11% of them seen once, and the ten largest clones take about 19%. V was cut by 0 bases and J by 0 bases, with 24 bases left in between. In germline, CDR1 is SGHAT, CDR2 FQNNGV. This CDR3 region has 20 residues.

Separately, the same data were catalogued under a study of T cells in Graves' hyperthyroidism and ophthalmopathy. This second study notes: A set of HTBI primers served as the primers for a first-round RT-PCR of the TCR CDR3.

The sequence was collected from a woman between 18 and 29 years old with Graves disease. The chain links TRBV11-2 to TRBJ2-7, with D possibly TRBD2 on 6 matching bases. Specimen: peripheral blood mononuclear cells (PBMCs), collected at new diagnosis, from a patient treated with antithyroid drugs. The CDR3 DNA reads as TGTGCCAGCAGCTTAGATCGACGGAGGGGAACGATTTCCTACTCCTACGAGCAGTACGTC. Translating gives CASSLDRRRGTISYSYEQYV.